A selection of T cell receptor beta chains follows, all from one sample in a study of shared clonotypes between healthy human individuals. The protocol was immunoSEQ multiplex PCR, while the TCRdb copy is restricted to in-frame clones and leaves out a portion. The top ten hold roughly 1.1% of the sample, which has more than 2 million clones, just under 95% seen once. The sequenced sample consisted of naive CD8+ T cells sorted from blood. These receptor sequences come from a man younger than 35 in good health. Each CDR3 is given with its conserved first and last residue. Fields, in order: CDR3 protein, CDR3 DNA, clone size, J gene, V gene, D gene. A D gene is named only where the DNA matches it firmly. Expanded clones get a size class; other rows say once, few or many, or leave the size out.

CDR3aa: CASSPYQYNEQFF; CDR3nt: TGCGCCAGCAGCCCTTATCAGTACAATGAGCAGTTCTTC; abundance: once; j_gene: TRBJ2-1; v_gene: TRBV4-1; d_gene: .
CDR3aa: CASSQQDRGYEQYF; CDR3nt: TGTGCCAGCAGCCAACAGGACAGGGGATACGAGCAGTACTTC; abundance: .; j_gene: TRBJ2-7; v_gene: TRBV4-2; d_gene: TRBD1
CDR3aa: CASSNWAGPETDTQYF; CDR3nt: TGTGCCAGCAGCAACTGGGCAGGGCCGGAGACAGATACGCAGTATTTT; abundance: .; j_gene: TRBJ2-3; v_gene: TRBV7-9; d_gene: .
CDR3aa: CASSFSGVGSLGTDTQYF; CDR3nt: TGTGCCAGCAGCTTTAGTGGTGTCGGGTCCCTCGGCACAGATACGCAGTATTTT; abundance: once; j_gene: TRBJ2-3; v_gene: TRBV7-8; d_gene: .
CDR3aa: CASSFRGQLEGTEAFF; CDR3nt: TGCGCCAGCAGTTTTCGGGGACAGCTAGAGGGGACTGAAGCTTTCTTT; abundance: .; j_gene: TRBJ1-1; v_gene: TRBV5-1; d_gene: TRBD1
CDR3aa: CASTTAGELFF; CDR3nt: TGTGCCAGCACCACGGCCGGGGAGCTGTTTTTT; abundance: .; j_gene: TRBJ2-2; v_gene: TRBV28; d_gene: .
CDR3aa: CASSELIPYEQYF; CDR3nt: TGTGCCAGCAGTGAACTGATTCCCTACGAGCAGTACTTC; abundance: .; j_gene: TRBJ2-7; v_gene: TRBV2; d_gene: .
CDR3aa: CATSRAAGELFF; CDR3nt: TGTGCCACCAGCAGGGCTGCCGGGGAGCTGTTTTTT; abundance: .; j_gene: TRBJ2-2; v_gene: TRBV15; d_gene: .
CDR3aa: CASSEQGSSYNEQFF; CDR3nt: TGTGCCAGCAGCGAACAGGGTAGCTCCTACAATGAGCAGTTCTTC; abundance: .; j_gene: TRBJ2-1; v_gene: TRBV9; d_gene: .
CDR3aa: CASSLRVVGGELFF; CDR3nt: TGTGCCAGCAGCTTAAGGGTGGTAGGGGGGGAGCTGTTTTTT; abundance: .; j_gene: TRBJ2-2; v_gene: TRBV7-2; d_gene: .
CDR3aa: CASSSPGQTYEQYF; CDR3nt: TGTGCCAGCAGCTCGCCGGGACAGACCTACGAGCAGTACTTC; abundance: .; j_gene: TRBJ2-7; v_gene: TRBV5-5; d_gene: TRBD1
CDR3aa: CASSQVEDTEAFF; CDR3nt: TGCGCCAGCAGCCAAGTGGAAGACACTGAAGCTTTCTTT; abundance: .; j_gene: TRBJ1-1; v_gene: TRBV4-1; d_gene: .
CDR3aa: CASSLGRWDTGELFF; CDR3nt: TGTGCCAGCAGCTTAGGCCGATGGGACACCGGGGAGCTGTTTTTT; abundance: .; j_gene: TRBJ2-2; v_gene: TRBV13; d_gene: .
CDR3aa: CASSYSGSWEVQYF; CDR3nt: TGTGCCAGCAGTTACTCAGGCAGCTGGGAGGTGCAGTACTTC; abundance: .; j_gene: TRBJ2-7; v_gene: TRBV6-5; d_gene: .
CDR3aa: CASSGLQGNEKLFF; CDR3nt: TGTGCCAGCAGCGGCCTACAGGGTAATGAAAAACTGTTTTTT; abundance: .; j_gene: TRBJ1-4; v_gene: TRBV13; d_gene: .
CDR3aa: CASSLRGVEQFF; CDR3nt: TGCGCCAGCAGCTTAAGGGGTGTTGAGCAGTTCTTC; abundance: once; j_gene: TRBJ2-1; v_gene: TRBV5-1; d_gene: .
CDR3aa: CASSGTGREYF; CDR3nt: TGTGCCAGCAGCGGGACTGGTAGAGAGTACTTC; abundance: once; j_gene: TRBJ2-4; v_gene: TRBV27; d_gene: .
CDR3aa: CASSSGQSNQPQHF; CDR3nt: TGCGCCAGCAGCTCGGGACAGTCCAATCAGCCCCAGCATTTT; abundance: .; j_gene: TRBJ1-5; v_gene: TRBV4-1; d_gene: TRBD1
CDR3aa: CANARTIGSGDGPGGYEQYF; CDR3nt: TGTGCCAACGCCCGGACGATTGGAAGTGGGGACGGGCCCGGGGGCTACGAGCAGTACTTC; abundance: once; j_gene: TRBJ2-7; v_gene: TRBV2; d_gene: .
CDR3aa: CSVEKQGTEAFF; CDR3nt: TGCAGCGTTGAAAAACAGGGGACTGAAGCTTTCTTT; abundance: once; j_gene: TRBJ1-1; v_gene: TRBV29-1; d_gene: TRBD1
CDR3aa: CASSYSRTGVGEQYF; CDR3nt: TGTGCCAGCAGTTACTCGCGGACAGGGGTAGGCGAGCAGTACTTC; abundance: .; j_gene: TRBJ2-7; v_gene: TRBV6-5; d_gene: TRBD1
CDR3aa: CASSLSGGAYNEQFF; CDR3nt: TGTGCCAGCAGCCTCAGCGGGGGGGCTTACAATGAGCAGTTCTTC; abundance: .; j_gene: TRBJ2-1; v_gene: TRBV11-2; d_gene: TRBD2
CDR3aa: CASSEGVSNQPQHF; CDR3nt: TGTGCCAGCAGTGAGGGGGTTAGCAATCAGCCCCAGCATTTT; abundance: .; j_gene: TRBJ1-5; v_gene: TRBV25-1; d_gene: .
CDR3aa: CASSQVARTGATNEKLFF; CDR3nt: TGCGCCAGCAGCCAAGTGGCCCGGACAGGCGCAACTAATGAAAAACTGTTTTTT; abundance: .; j_gene: TRBJ1-4; v_gene: TRBV4-1; d_gene: TRBD1
CDR3aa: CASSPGAQGTSSYEQYF; CDR3nt: TGTGCCAGCAGCCCCGGGGCGCAGGGGACGAGCTCCTACGAGCAGTACTTC; abundance: .; j_gene: TRBJ2-7; v_gene: TRBV11-3; d_gene: .
CDR3aa: CSVEDFKEGSQETQYF; CDR3nt: TGCAGCGTTGAAGATTTCAAGGAAGGGTCCCAAGAGACCCAGTACTTC; abundance: .; j_gene: TRBJ2-5; v_gene: TRBV29-1; d_gene: .
CDR3aa: CASSGTPDTATNEKLFF; CDR3nt: TGTGCCAGCTCCGGGACACCTGACACCGCAACTAATGAAAAACTGTTTTTT; abundance: .; j_gene: TRBJ1-4; v_gene: TRBV19; d_gene: .
CDR3aa: CATPTGEGRNSPLHF; CDR3nt: TGTGCCACCCCTACAGGGGAGGGTCGTAATTCACCCCTCCACTTT; abundance: .; j_gene: TRBJ1-6; v_gene: TRBV2; d_gene: TRBD1
CDR3aa: CSVETKETGTYGYTF; CDR3nt: TGCAGCGTGGAAACGAAGGAGACAGGGACCTATGGCTACACCTTC; abundance: .; j_gene: TRBJ1-2; v_gene: TRBV29-1; d_gene: TRBD1
CDR3aa: CASSLGQLASYEQYF; CDR3nt: TGTGCCAGCAGCTTAGGACAGCTCGCATCCTACGAGCAGTACTTC; abundance: .; j_gene: TRBJ2-7; v_gene: TRBV5-4; d_gene: .
CDR3aa: CASSPVGPQYF; CDR3nt: TGTGCCAGCAGCCCAGTAGGGCCCCAGTATTTT; abundance: .; j_gene: TRBJ2-3; v_gene: TRBV9; d_gene: .
CDR3aa: CASSPEGEDTQYF; CDR3nt: TGCGCCAGCAGCCCGGAAGGGGAGGATACGCAGTATTTT; abundance: .; j_gene: TRBJ2-3; v_gene: TRBV5-1; d_gene: .
CDR3aa: CASSFQGGSGNTIYF; CDR3nt: TGTGCCAGCAGCTTTCAGGGGGGCTCTGGAAACACCATATATTTT; abundance: few; j_gene: TRBJ1-3; v_gene: TRBV5-4; d_gene: TRBD1
CDR3aa: CASSQESRMNTEAFF; CDR3nt: TGCGCCAGCAGCCAAGAGTCAAGGATGAACACTGAAGCTTTCTTT; abundance: once; j_gene: TRBJ1-1; v_gene: TRBV4-1; d_gene: .
CDR3aa: CASSWAGDTEAFF; CDR3nt: TGTGCCAGCAGTTGGGCAGGGGATACTGAAGCTTTCTTT; abundance: .; j_gene: TRBJ1-1; v_gene: TRBV11-2; d_gene: .
CDR3aa: CASSYPENTGELFF; CDR3nt: TGTGCCAGCAGTTACCCAGAGAACACCGGGGAGCTGTTTTTT; abundance: .; j_gene: TRBJ2-2; v_gene: TRBV6-5; d_gene: .
CDR3aa: CSGGTINTGELFF; CDR3nt: TGCAGCGGGGGGACAATTAACACCGGGGAGCTGTTTTTT; abundance: .; j_gene: TRBJ2-2; v_gene: TRBV29-1; d_gene: .
CDR3aa: CSVGENTGELFF; CDR3nt: TGCAGCGTTGGAGAGAACACCGGGGAGCTGTTTTTT; abundance: .; j_gene: TRBJ2-2; v_gene: TRBV29-1; d_gene: .
CDR3aa: CASSFSQETQYF; CDR3nt: TGCGCCAGCAGCTTCAGCCAAGAGACCCAGTACTTC; abundance: .; j_gene: TRBJ2-5; v_gene: TRBV5-1; d_gene: .
CDR3aa: CASSLAVDIYSGELFF; CDR3nt: TGTGCCAGCAGCTTAGCTGTGGATATCTATTCCGGGGAGCTGTTTTTT; abundance: .; j_gene: TRBJ2-2; v_gene: TRBV7-9; d_gene: .
CDR3aa: CASSLAGDFSYEQYF; CDR3nt: TGCGCCAGCAGCTTGGCGGGGGACTTCTCCTACGAGCAGTACTTC; abundance: .; j_gene: TRBJ2-7; v_gene: TRBV5-1; d_gene: .
CDR3aa: CASSLEQGARETQYF; CDR3nt: TGTGCCAGCAGCTTAGAACAGGGGGCACGGGAGACCCAGTACTTC; abundance: .; j_gene: TRBJ2-5; v_gene: TRBV7-9; d_gene: TRBD1
CDR3aa: CASSVDGLASYNEQFF; CDR3nt: TGTGCCAGCAGCGTAGACGGACTAGCAAGTTACAATGAGCAGTTCTTC; abundance: .; j_gene: TRBJ2-1; v_gene: TRBV9; d_gene: TRBD2
CDR3aa: CASRAGTGGFSYNEQFF; CDR3nt: TGTGCCAGCAGGGCCGGGACAGGGGGATTCTCCTACAATGAGCAGTTCTTC; abundance: once; j_gene: TRBJ2-1; v_gene: TRBV7-9; d_gene: TRBD1
CDR3aa: CASSSRTFDSSPLHF; CDR3nt: TGCGCCAGCAGCTCAAGGACATTCGATAGTTCACCCCTCCACTTT; abundance: .; j_gene: TRBJ1-6; v_gene: TRBV10-2; d_gene: .